The T cell receptor (beta chain) under discussion was sequenced for a study of T cells after yellow fever vaccination. For the study at large: SMART-Seq v4 Ultra Low Input served to prepare low-cell-number fractions. Study-level results: The secondary response was weaker, and its peak arrived faster, on day 5 versus 15.

The CDR3 has 15 residues. Germline CDR1 reads SGHRS; CDR2 reads YFSETQ. V shed 4 bases and J 6 bases; nucleotides not matched to a gene: 11. TCRdb analysed the 5' RACE reads with MiXCR anew, one entry per CDR3 protein. The sample lists some 340,000 distinct CDR3 sequences, roughly 4.3% occurring once. A remark on this clonotype: Its matching antigen is unknown.

The receptor's source is a young man who received the YFV17D yellow fever vaccine. The genes are TRBV5-1 and TRBJ2-3; 7 bases fit TRBD1. The sequencing used PBMCs, collected 5 days after the yellow fever booster vaccination. Here the CDR3 DNA reads TGCGCCAGCAGCGCAGAAGGGGGCCGGAGGGATACGCAGTATTTT. It is translated as CASSAEGGRRDTQYF.